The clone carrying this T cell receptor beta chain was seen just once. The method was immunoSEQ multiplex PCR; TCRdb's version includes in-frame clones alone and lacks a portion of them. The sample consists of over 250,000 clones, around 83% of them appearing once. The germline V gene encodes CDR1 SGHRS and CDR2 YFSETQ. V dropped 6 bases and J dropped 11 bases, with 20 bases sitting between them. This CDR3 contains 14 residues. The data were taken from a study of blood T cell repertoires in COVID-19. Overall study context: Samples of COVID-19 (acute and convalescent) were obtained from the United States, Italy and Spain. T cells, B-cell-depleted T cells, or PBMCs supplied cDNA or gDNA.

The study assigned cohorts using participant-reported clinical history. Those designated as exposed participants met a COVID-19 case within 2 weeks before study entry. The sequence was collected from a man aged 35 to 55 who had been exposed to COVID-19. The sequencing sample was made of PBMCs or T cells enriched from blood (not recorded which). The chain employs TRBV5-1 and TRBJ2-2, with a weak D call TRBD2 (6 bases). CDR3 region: CASTYTGVTAELFF. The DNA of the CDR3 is TGCGCCAGCACTTACACGGGGGTGACTGCCGAGCTGTTTTTT.